This T cell receptor beta chain came from a study of spatial heterogeneity in lung cancer. TCRdb called the 5' RACE reads again in MiXCR, with one record for every CDR3 protein. The sample yields about 120,000 distinct CDR3 sequences, roughly an eighth seen once. Trimming pared 5 bases from V and 7 bases from J, leaving 17 bases between. The CDR3 sequence is 14 residues long. Germline CDR1 and CDR2: SGHAT and FQNNGV. Time point here: blood at routine non-recurrence follow-up after resection. Unsorted samples of tumor, nontumor lung or frozen PBMC had their whole RNA sequenced. The TCR comes from a male donor with early-stage non-small cell lung cancer. Sequencing was performed on PBMCs, taken at follow-up. The chain carries TRBV11-2 and TRBJ1-2, with a possible D match to TRBD1 (5 bases). CDR3 protein: CASSVGAGYSGYTF. In nucleotides, the CDR3 is TGTGCCAGCAGCGTAGGAGCAGGGTACTCTGGCTACACCTTC.